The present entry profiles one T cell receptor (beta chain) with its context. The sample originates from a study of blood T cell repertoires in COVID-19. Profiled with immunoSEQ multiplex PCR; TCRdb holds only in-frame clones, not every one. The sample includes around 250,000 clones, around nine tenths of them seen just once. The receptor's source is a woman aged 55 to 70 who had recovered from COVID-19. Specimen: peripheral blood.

CDR3 DNA sequence: TGCGCCAGCAGTGGCTTCCAAGAGACCCAGTACTTC. Translation: CASSGFQETQYF. The rearrangement links TRBV5-1 to TRBJ2-5; D remains unclear. Between the trimmed V and J ends, which lost 5 bases and 1 base, there was a span of 6 bases. The CDR3 is 12 amino acids. Germline-derived CDR1 and CDR2 are SGHRS and YFSETQ.